This section outlines one T cell receptor beta chain sequence together with its context. What it binds is unknown. The sample comes from a study of PD-1 blockade in classical Hodgkin lymphoma. Study findings and constraints: Reported baseline diversity: healthy donors highest, relapsed/refractory patients lowest. Among the patients, those starting nivolumab under 1 year after ASCT were excluded.

Libraries were prepared by immunoSEQ multiplex PCR; TCRdb keeps only in-frame clonotypes and omits some of them. The table records over 50,000 clones, approximately 89% of them present only once. Time point given: cycle 4 day 1 (C4D1), after less than seven weeks of nivolumab. With no exception, relapse followed autologous stem cell transplantation in all patients, and brentuximab vedotin exposure varied. The TCR comes from a human donor with classical Hodgkin lymphoma. Source: peripheral blood mononuclear cells (PBMCs), taken before the fourth cycle of nivolumab.

The CDR3 sequence is CASRMDRGPNQPQHF. CDR3 sequence (DNA): TGTGCCAGCAGGATGGACAGGGGACCCAATCAGCCCCAGCATTTT. The V and J genes are TRBV6-1 and TRBJ1-5; 9 bases are shared with TRBD1. Trimming took 6 bases from V and 3 from J; bases not matched to a gene: 6. The CDR3 loop spans 15 amino acids. Germline V gives CDR1 MNHNS, CDR2 SASEGT.